One sample yielded the 4 T cell receptor beta chains listed below, sequenced in a study of CD8+ T cells in alopecia areata. cDNA serving as the sequencing template came from extracted, reverse transcribed RNA. TCRdb's copy holds only in-frame clones and misses some; the assay was immunoSEQ multiplex PCR. The sample holds 170,000 or so clones, about 71% seen once. Indicated treatment: oral pan-JAK inhibitor, 5-10 mg twice daily. Material: CD4+ T cells sorted from blood, obtained at week 4, from a patient treated with tofacitinib. These TCRs come from a human donor with alopecia areata.

V usage is TRBV27 and J usage is TRBJ1-4, with D maybe TRBD1 (6 bases). CDR1 is MNHEY, CDR2 SMNVEV, per germline (reference sequence). This CDR3 comprises 16 residues. V shed 6 bases and J shed 3 bases, with 17 bases lying between them. In DNA, the CDR3 is TGTGCCAGCAGCACCTATCCGGGACATCCTAATGAAAAACTGTTTTTT. It specifies CASSTYPGHPNEKLFF.

The CDR3, as DNA: TGTGCCAGCCCCCGACAGGAGGGTGGCTACACCTTC. Translating it yields CASPRQEGGYTF. The rearrangement joins TRBV2 to TRBJ1-2; possible D gene TRBD1, 6 bases. Trimming removed 8 bases from V and 7 bases from J, with 14 bases in between. The CDR3 totals 12 residues. Germline loops: CDR1 SNHLY, CDR2 FYNNEI.

Only one count was recorded for this clone. This chain uses TRBV29-1 with TRBJ2-1, with 8 bases fitting TRBD1. The germline V gene has CDR1 SQVTM and CDR2 ANQGSEA. CDR3 size: 11 residues. V lost 8 bases, J lost 6 bases, and 3 bases stayed unmatched. Here the CDR3 DNA reads TGCAGCATTCAGGGGGCCAATGAGCAGTTCTTC. It yields the protein CSIQGANEQFF.

The J gene is TRBJ1-1, the V gene TRBV5-1; the D gene is possibly TRBD1 (5 bases). CDR3 length: 13 residues. V lost 7 bases, J lost 3 bases, and 13 bases lay in between. Germline V gene data show CDR1 as SGHRS and CDR2 as YFSETQ. The CDR3 DNA is TGCGCCAGCCAACAGGCGGGGTACACTGAAGCTTTCTTT. This translates into CASQQAGYTEAFF.